This T cell receptor beta chain was sequenced in a study of cytomegalovirus exposure and HLA in healthy donors. Whole-study context: A subsequent analysis stated that the 120 or so validation repertoires were run on the same platform as the roughly 670 first-cohort repertoires.

Notes on the study in general: Subsequent analysis found a tendency for first-cohort TCR clusters to co-occur within the 100 to 150 validation repertoires. The study designated 150 to 200 TCR beta chains cytomegalovirus-associated.

Details on this clone: Its antigen is still unknown.

Measured with immunoSEQ multiplex PCR; TCRdb has only the in-frame clones, and not every one. The sample includes under 300,000 clones, 80% to 90% of them seen just once. Germline V lookup: CDR1 MNHEY, CDR2 SMNVEV (reference sequence). The length of the CDR3 is 15 residues. The trim removed 8 bases at V and 2 bases at J, leaving 9 bases unmatched. Sequencing was carried out using PBMCs. The rearrangement uses TRBV27 and TRBJ1-2; TRBD1 aligns across 9 bases. This receptor was obtained from a woman between 18 and 29 years old in good health and CMV-seronegative. DNA for the CDR3: TGTGCCAGCGGGAAACAGGGGGCGCCGAACTATGGCTACACCTTC. Translating it yields CASGKQGAPNYGYTF.